This T cell receptor (beta chain) was documented in a study of persistence of HIV-infected CD4 T cells. Study summary: Median time on suppressive ART was over seven years. Anti-CD3/anti-CD28 stimulation activated a higher proportion of cells than antigen stimulation, with lower memory fraction.

Sequencing used immunoSEQ version 4 in survey mode. Profiling relied on immunoSEQ multiplex PCR, and the TCRdb table lists in-frame clones only, not all of them. This table has about 46,000 clones, more than 80% appearing once. The V gene lost 5 bases and the J gene lost 1 base, with 14 bases spanning the gap. From germline, CDR1 is LNHDA and CDR2 SQIVND (reference sequence). This CDR3 spans 15 amino acids. This clone came up once. Its matching antigen is unknown. Nonspecific anti-CD3/anti-CD28 bead stimulation represents the broad CD4+ T cell repertoire. Responding CD4+ T cells were sorted by upregulation of both CD40 ligand and CD69. CD4+ T cell counts exceeded 400 cells/uL; CMV serology was positive. A roughly 20-hour stimulation of CD8-depleted PBMCs used anti-CD28/CD49d costimulation, CD40-blocking antibody and enfuvirtide.

The V call is TRBV19, the J call TRBJ1-1; D possibly corresponds to TRBD1 (5 bases). This sequence was found in an adult woman with HIV who was CMV-seropositive. The sample consisted of CD4+ T cells sorted from PBMCs after approximately 19-hour stimulation, taken from a patient who received antiretroviral therapy. The CDR3: CASSRGMGTNTEAFF. The DNA for the CDR3 is TGTGCCAGTAGTCGGGGCATGGGGACGAACACTGAAGCTTTCTTT.